This TCR beta chain is from a study of graft-versus-host responses after intestinal transplantation (dated by TCRdb to the early 2020s). For the wider study: Recipients received multivisceral, liver-intestinal, or isolated intestinal transplants. A peak of at least 4% donor T cells among recipient peripheral blood mononuclear cells was the definition used for donor T cell macrochimerism. The cohort enrolled some 23 intestinal transplant recipients including one retransplant, and a few patients lacking pretransplant specimens were excluded. To identify alloreactive clones, pre-transplant mixed lymphocyte reaction products were sequenced and then compared with unstimulated pre-transplant donor and recipient T cells. Samples from three later patients were sequenced in-house on an Illumina MiSeq with MiXCR processing rather than by the commercial service. Every recipient was given anti-thymocyte globulin induction, followed by approximately 3 years of maintenance tacrolimus and steroids. After intestinal transplantation, graft-versus-host and host-versus-graft alloreactive T cell clones were followed in the graft, circulation and bone marrow using bulk TCR-beta CDR3 sequencing. Here is what the overall study found, with its caveats: Conclusions were limited by the relatively low number and heterogeneity of intestinal transplant patients. In patients with donor T cell macrochimerism, the allografts had high GvH to HvG T cell clonal ratios. Peak levels of circulating GvH clones were associated with declines in HvG clones early after transplant. GvH clones turned up in recipient bone marrow, with some appearing earlier in ileal mucosa or blood, a pattern consistent with an intestinal mucosal origin.

The library came from the immunoSEQ multiplex PCR assay. For most patients, high-throughput TCR-beta CDR3 sequencing of genomic DNA was performed by Adaptive Biotechnologies. Per the source publication's procedure: TCR sequencing data were retrieved from Adaptive's ImmunoSEQ software for about 17 patients, whereas a few other patients were processed with MiXCR and VDJtools. CDR3 nucleotide sequences shared by donor and recipient were removed because the origin of these sequences could not be assigned. Alloreactive clones required at least 2-fold expansion over unstimulated cells and minimum CFSE-low frequency of 0.002% (template counts) or 0.001% (read counts). Mappable clones were those detected in sequenced pre-transplant spleen, lymph node, or MLR CFSE-low populations of the donor or recipient. The cumulative frequency of alloreactive clones was calculated as a percentage of all sequences, weighted by copy number. Drawn from immuneACCESS, this table holds only the in-frame rearrangements with V and J called that TCRdb kept. Clones are partly lost; checked studies trace under half to an unresolved V gene and leave the rest unexplained. The V and J calls and clone size come from that table; D and trimming were worked out from the DNA. Counted in this sample were under 30,000 clones; over 90% of them appeared once. Of the sample, around 2% falls within the top ten clones.

Trimming removed 3 bases from V and 2 bases from J, leaving 7 bases between the germline ends. CDR1 and CDR2 were assigned from the germline V gene as MDHEN and SYDVKM. The cysteine opens and the phenylalanine closes a CDR3 of 13 amino acids. Only the CDR3 portion is preserved as DNA: 39 bases, with reading frame beginning at the first base. As regards this clone: The antigen it binds to is not known. The sample holds no much larger clone one base away, and base qualities are not on file.

Blood samples were collected up to 4 times in the first month after transplant and then at least monthly when available. The chain links TRBV28 with TRBJ1-1; confidence is insufficient to name the D gene. The material was PBMCs, obtained approximately 39 days after intestinal transplant. The receptor's source is a human patient who received an intestinal transplant, so some T cells may come from the graft donor. The bases are TGTGCCAGCAGTTTTTCTAAAAACACTGAAGCTTTCTTT. Protein translation: CASSFSKNTEAFF.